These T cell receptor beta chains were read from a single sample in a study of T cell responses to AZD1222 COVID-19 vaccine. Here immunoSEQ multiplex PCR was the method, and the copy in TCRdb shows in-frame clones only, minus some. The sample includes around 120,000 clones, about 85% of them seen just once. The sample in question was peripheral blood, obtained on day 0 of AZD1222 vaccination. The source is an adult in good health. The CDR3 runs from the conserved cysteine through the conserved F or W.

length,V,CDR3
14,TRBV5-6,CASSATGVNYEQYF
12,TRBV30,CAWNEQGRGYTF
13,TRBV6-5,CATLPGNNQPQHF
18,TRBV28,CASRISRQGTSNNSPLHF
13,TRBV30,CALRQGPGNTIYF
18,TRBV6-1,CASSEPATGTGDSYEQYF
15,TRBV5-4,CASSSSGIANYGYTF
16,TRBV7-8,CASSSGGIGDTEKLFF
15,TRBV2,CASTPDRSGHTEAFF
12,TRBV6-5,CASSPSHEKLFF